The rows below give T cell receptor beta chains drawn from one sample of a study of CD8+ T cells in alopecia areata. Sequencing used immunoSEQ multiplex PCR; TCRdb keeps in-frame clones, though not all of them. This table holds approximately 45,000 clones, about three fifths found once. This material consisted of CD8+ T cells sorted from blood, taken at week 4, from a patient treated with tofacitinib. Source of these receptors: a human donor with alopecia areata. CDR3s include the opening cysteine and the closing phenylalanine or tryptophan. The D gene is left open where the match is weak. Size tells how often a clone was seen (once, few, many) or the class of an expanded clone, and some rows leave it out.

d_call j_call v_call clone_size cdr3_aa cdr3_nt
TRBD1 TRBJ2-7 TRBV29-1 - CSVRTGSSYEQYF TGCAGCGTGAGGACAGGGAGCTCCTACGAGCAGTACTTC
- TRBJ2-5 TRBV30 - CAWTLYGGIQETQYF TGTGCCTGGACCCTTTACGGGGGCATACAAGAGACCCAGTACTTC
TRBD2 TRBJ2-1 TRBV30 - CAWSAGGRDEQFF TGTGCCTGGAGCGCGGGGGGGCGTGATGAGCAGTTCTTC
TRBD1 TRBJ2-7 TRBV19 - CASSFHPTGEEYEQYF TGTGCCAGTAGTTTTCATCCGACAGGGGAAGAGTACGAGCAGTACTTC
TRBD2 TRBJ2-7 TRBV27 few CASSPRGTSSYEQYF TGTGCCAGCAGTCCGAGGGGGACTAGCTCTTACGAGCAGTACTTC
TRBD1 TRBJ2-7 TRBV29-1 - CSVSPGQGYPDRLYEQYF TGCAGCGTTTCACCGGGACAGGGATATCCCGACCGCCTCTACGAGCAGTACTTC
- TRBJ1-2 TRBV14 - CASSPKRLDGYTF TGTGCCAGCAGCCCTAAGAGATTGGATGGCTACACCTTC
- TRBJ2-1 TRBV27 - CASSHGITTTNEQFF TGTGCCAGCAGCCACGGGATCACTACAACCAATGAGCAGTTCTTC
- TRBJ1-1 TRBV5-6 - CASSPTGTTEAFF TGTGCCAGCAGCCCGACCGGGACGACTGAAGCTTTCTTT
- TRBJ1-2 TRBV4-3 few CASSQGPDSLLNGYTF TGCGCCAGCAGCCAAGGCCCGGACTCCCTCCTTAATGGCTACACCTTC
- TRBJ1-2 TRBV7-9 - CASSLALGDGYTF TGTGCCAGCAGCTTAGCGTTAGGGGATGGCTACACCTTC